This entry concerns a single TCR beta chain. Its antigen is still unknown. Genomic DNA provided the template from which TCR beta VDJ and CDR3 profiles were obtained. TCRdb reanalysed the reads using MiXCR and keeps one entry per CDR3 protein. In the table there are approximately 260,000 distinct CDR3 sequences, roughly 82% of which are singletons. The data were obtained in a study of CD8+CD57+ T cells in acquired aplastic anemia. The wider study: Sorted CD4+ and CD8+ cells yielded about 3 ug of DNA on average. General study findings and limits: Found in both controls and patients were almost 30 CD8+ CDR3 sequences.

This CDR3 comprises 15 residues. Trimming cost V 5 bases and J 6 bases; bases outside gene matches: 10. Germline CDR1 and CDR2: LNHDA and SQIVND (reference sequence). Patients selected for sequencing had displayed CD8+CD57+ cell expansion by flow cytometry. When blood sampling took place, the patients had received no therapy. The sequence derives from a human donor with aplastic anemia. The rearrangement links TRBV19 to TRBJ2-7, with TRBD1 matching 10 bases. Sequenced material: sorted CD4+, CD8+, or CD8+CD57+ T cells (not recorded which) from PBMCs. The CDR3, as DNA: TGTGCCAGTAGTCTGAGCGGGACAGGGGTAACCGAGCAGTACTTC. The encoded protein is CASSLSGTGVTEQYF.